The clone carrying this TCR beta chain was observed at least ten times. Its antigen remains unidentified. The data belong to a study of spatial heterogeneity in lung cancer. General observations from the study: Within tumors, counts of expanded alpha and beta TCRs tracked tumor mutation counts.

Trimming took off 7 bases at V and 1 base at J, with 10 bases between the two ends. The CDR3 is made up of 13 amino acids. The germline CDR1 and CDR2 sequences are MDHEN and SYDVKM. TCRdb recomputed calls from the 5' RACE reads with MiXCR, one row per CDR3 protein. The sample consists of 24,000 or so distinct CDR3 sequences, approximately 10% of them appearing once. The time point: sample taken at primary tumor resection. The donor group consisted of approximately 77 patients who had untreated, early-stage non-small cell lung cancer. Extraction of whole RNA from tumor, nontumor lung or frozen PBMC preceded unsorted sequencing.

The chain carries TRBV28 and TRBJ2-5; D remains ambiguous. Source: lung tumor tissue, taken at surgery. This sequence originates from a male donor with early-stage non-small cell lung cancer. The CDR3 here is CASTFRSQETQYF. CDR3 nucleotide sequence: TGTGCCAGCACCTTCCGGAGCCAAGAGACCCAGTACTTC.